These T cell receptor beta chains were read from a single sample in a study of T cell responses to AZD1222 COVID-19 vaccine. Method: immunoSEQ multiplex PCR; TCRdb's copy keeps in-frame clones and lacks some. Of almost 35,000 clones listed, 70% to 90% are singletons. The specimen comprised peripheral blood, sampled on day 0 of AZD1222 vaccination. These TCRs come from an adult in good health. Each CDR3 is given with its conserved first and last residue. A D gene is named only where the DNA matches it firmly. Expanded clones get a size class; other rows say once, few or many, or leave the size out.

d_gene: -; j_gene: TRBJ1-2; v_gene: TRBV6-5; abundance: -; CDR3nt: TGTGCCAGCAGAAAACCAGGGACAAACTATGGCTACACCTTC; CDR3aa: CASRKPGTNYGYTF
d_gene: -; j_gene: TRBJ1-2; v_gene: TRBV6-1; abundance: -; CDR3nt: TGTGCCAGCAGTGATAGAAGGAGGGTGGGTAACTATGGCTACACCTTC; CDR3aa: CASSDRRRVGNYGYTF
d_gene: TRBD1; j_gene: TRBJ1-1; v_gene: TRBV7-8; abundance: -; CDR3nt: TGTGCCAGCAGCGTTGGACAGGCCATAACTGAAGCTTTCTTT; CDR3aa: CASSVGQAITEAFF
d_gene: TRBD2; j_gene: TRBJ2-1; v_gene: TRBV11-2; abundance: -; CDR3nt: TGTGCCAGCAGCTTCACAAGCGGGAGTTTGTACAATGAGCAGTTCTTC; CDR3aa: CASSFTSGSLYNEQFF
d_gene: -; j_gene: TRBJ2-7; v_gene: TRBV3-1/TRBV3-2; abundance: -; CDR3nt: TGTGCCAGCAGCCAAGGTCCAGGGACCTACGAGCAGTACTTC; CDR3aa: CASSQGPGTYEQYF
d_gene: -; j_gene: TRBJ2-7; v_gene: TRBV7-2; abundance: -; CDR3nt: TGTGCCAGCAGCTTAGCAGCAGGGGAGCAGTACTTC; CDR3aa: CASSLAAGEQYF
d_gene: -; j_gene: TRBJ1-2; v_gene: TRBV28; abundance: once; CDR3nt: TGTGCCAGCAGTTTCGAGGGACTAGATGGCTACACCTTC; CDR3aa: CASSFEGLDGYTF
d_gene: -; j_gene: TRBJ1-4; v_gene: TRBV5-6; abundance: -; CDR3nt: TGTGCCAGCAGCTTGCAGGGGCCCACATCAGGGGAAAAACTGTTTTTT; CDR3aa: CASSLQGPTSGEKLFF
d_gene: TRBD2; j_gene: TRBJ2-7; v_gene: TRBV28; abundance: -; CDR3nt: TGTGCCAGCAGCTCCGATGGAGCTAGCGGGAGGACCCACGAGCAGTACTTC; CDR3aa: CASSSDGASGRTHEQYF
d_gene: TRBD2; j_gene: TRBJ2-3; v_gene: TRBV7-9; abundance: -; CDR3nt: TGTGCCAGCAGCCCCGCGCAGACTAGCGGTACAGATACGCAGTATTTT; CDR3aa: CASSPAQTSGTDTQYF
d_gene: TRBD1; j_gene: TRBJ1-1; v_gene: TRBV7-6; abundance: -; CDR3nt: TGTGCCAGCAGCTTGGAAGGACAGGGGGTCCCCCCAGCTTTCTTT; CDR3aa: CASSLEGQGVPPAFF